This T cell receptor beta chain was recorded in a study of cytomegalovirus exposure and HLA in healthy donors. Study-wide results and limits: According to the study, roughly 160 TCR beta chains were cytomegalovirus-associated.

Primers: 60 Vbeta forward and 13 Jbeta reverse. Authors' processing steps: Unique TCR beta chains totaled some 80 million in a later count, with approximately 11 million of them shared. Sequencing was performed with immunoSEQ multiplex PCR; in TCRdb, only in-frame clones are kept and a portion is missing. V and J calls and clone size are as listed in that table; D and trimming were resolved from the DNA. The data include 200,000 to 250,000 clones; the top ten clones carry roughly 1.2%. Trimming took 4 bases from V and 7 from J; bases not matched to a gene: 8. The CDR3 length is 15 residues. CDR1 and CDR2 from the germline V gene are SGHNT and YYREEE (reference sequence). On this clone itself: Its target is not known.

This receptor was identified in a girl aged 2-15 years in good health and CMV-seropositive. The chain links TRBV5-4 to TRBJ2-7; 13 bases align to TRBD2. The specimen sequenced was PBMCs. The CDR3 coding sequence is TGTGCCAGCAGCGTCACTAGCGGGAGGGCCTGGGAGCAGTACTTC. Translation gives CASSVTSGRAWEQYF.